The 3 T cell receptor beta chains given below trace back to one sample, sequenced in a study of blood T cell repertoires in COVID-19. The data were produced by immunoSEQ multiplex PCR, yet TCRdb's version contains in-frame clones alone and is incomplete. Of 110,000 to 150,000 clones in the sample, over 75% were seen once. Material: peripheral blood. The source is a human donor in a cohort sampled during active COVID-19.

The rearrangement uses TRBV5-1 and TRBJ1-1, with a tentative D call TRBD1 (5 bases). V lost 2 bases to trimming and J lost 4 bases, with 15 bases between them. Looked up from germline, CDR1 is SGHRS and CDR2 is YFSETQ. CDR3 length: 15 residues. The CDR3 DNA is TGCGCCAGCAGCTTTACAAGAGTCGGGGGCACTGAAGCTTTCTTT. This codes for CASSFTRVGGTEAFF.

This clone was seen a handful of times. CDR3 sequence: CASSVEADMDAFF. The CDR3 region has the DNA TGTGCCAGCAGCGTAGAAGCAGACATGGATGCTTTCTTT. J is TRBJ1-1 and V is TRBV9; D unclear. The CDR3 totals 13 residues. The V end lost 0 bases, the J end lost 11 bases, and 14 bases lay between the germline ends. In germline, CDR1 is SGDLS, CDR2 YYNGEE.

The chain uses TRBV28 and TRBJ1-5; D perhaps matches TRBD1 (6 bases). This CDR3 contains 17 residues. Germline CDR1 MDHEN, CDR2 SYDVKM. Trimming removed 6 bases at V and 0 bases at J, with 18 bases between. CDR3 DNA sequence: TGTGCCAGCAGCGTTCCGGGGGGGGCACATAGCAATCAGCCCCAGCATTTT. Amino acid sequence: CASSVPGGAHSNQPQHF.